A selection of T cell receptor beta chains follows, all from one sample in a study of shared clonotypes between healthy human individuals. Only in-frame clones appear in the TCRdb table, and some are missing; sequencing was by immunoSEQ multiplex PCR. The sample has about 2 million clones; roughly 96% are singletons. The source material was naive CD4+ T cells sorted from blood. Receptor source: a young man in good health. Each CDR3 is given with its conserved first and last residue. A D gene is named only where the DNA matches it firmly. The listing skips clone size in some rows; elsewhere it reads once, few, many or a size class.

DNA | CDR3 | D | J | size | V
TGCGCCAGCAGCTTTTACTTTACAGCTGGCTCCTATAATTCACCCCTCCACTTT | CASSFYFTAGSYNSPLHF | NA | TRBJ1-6 | NA | TRBV5-1
TGTGCCAGCAGTTCACCGAGAGAGACCCAGTACTTC | CASSSPRETQYF | NA | TRBJ2-5 | NA | TRBV6-5
TGTGCCAGCAGCATAGGGGAAAGCTCCTACAATGAGCAGTTCTTC | CASSIGESSYNEQFF | NA | TRBJ2-1 | NA | TRBV5-4
TGTGCCAGCAGTTTCAGCTCCCCGGCACCCGGGACAGGGGGCGCCAGCAGGAGGGGTCAGCCCCAGCATTTT | CASSFSSPAPGTGGASRRGQPQHF | TRBD1 | TRBJ1-5 | NA | TRBV28
TGTGCCAGCAGCCTCGGGACAGGGGATTCCTACGAGCAGTACTTC | CASSLGTGDSYEQYF | TRBD1 | TRBJ2-7 | NA | TRBV5-5
TGCGCCAGCAGCCCGTCCGGACTCGGGGGCCCCAAGAACACTGAAGCTTTCTTT | CASSPSGLGGPKNTEAFF | NA | TRBJ1-1 | NA | TRBV4-1
TGTGCCAGCAGCTTAGGACGGGACAATGAGCAGTTCTTC | CASSLGRDNEQFF | NA | TRBJ2-1 | NA | TRBV11-2
TGCGCCAGCAGCCAACCGTGGGGAGGGAGAGGTGAGACCCAGTACTTC | CASSQPWGGRGETQYF | TRBD2 | TRBJ2-5 | NA | TRBV4-1
TGCGCCAGCAGCCCAGGGACCCAAGGGGGGGTCGAGCAGTACTTC | CASSPGTQGGVEQYF | NA | TRBJ2-7 | NA | TRBV5-1
TGTGCCAGCAGCTTAGGCGAGACACTCTCTGGGGCCAACGTCCTGACTTTC | CASSLGETLSGANVLTF | NA | TRBJ2-6 | NA | TRBV13
TGCGCCAGCAGCCAAGATTGGGTAGTAGGTGAGCAGTTCTTC | CASSQDWVVGEQFF | NA | TRBJ2-1 | NA | TRBV4-3
TGCAGCGTCGCCGAGGACCCCCAAGAGACCCAGTACTTC | CSVAEDPQETQYF | NA | TRBJ2-5 | once | TRBV29-1
TGTGCCAGCAGAGATCCCCTCACTGAAGCTTTCTTT | CASRDPLTEAFF | NA | TRBJ1-1 | NA | TRBV2
TGTGCCAGCAGCTTAACAGGGGGAGGAATAGATACGCAGTATTTT | CASSLTGGGIDTQYF | TRBD1 | TRBJ2-3 | NA | TRBV11-2
TGCGCCAGCAGCTTCGGACTAGCGGGGAACCAAGAGACCCAGTACTTC | CASSFGLAGNQETQYF | TRBD2 | TRBJ2-5 | NA | TRBV5-1
TGCGCCAGCAGCTTGGTCGAAAGCACAGATACGCAGTATTTT | CASSLVESTDTQYF | NA | TRBJ2-3 | NA | TRBV5-1
TGTGCCAGCAGTTACAACTCTCAGCCCCAGCATTTT | CASSYNSQPQHF | NA | TRBJ1-5 | NA | TRBV6-6
TGTGCCAGCAGCCAAGAGGAGACCCAGTACTTC | CASSQEETQYF | NA | TRBJ2-5 | once | TRBV7-9
TGTGCCAGCAGCCACGGACTAGCGGGACCACACCAAAACACCGGGGAGCTGTTTTTT | CASSHGLAGPHQNTGELFF | TRBD2 | TRBJ2-2 | NA | TRBV7-9
TGTGCCATCAGTTCTCTCAGGGGGACTAACTATGGCTACACCTTC | CAISSLRGTNYGYTF | TRBD1 | TRBJ1-2 | once | TRBV10-3
TGTGCCAGCAGTTCACAGGGCCTGGGAGAGCAGTTCTTC | CASSSQGLGEQFF | NA | TRBJ2-1 | once | TRBV2
TGCGCCAGCAGCTTGGGTGGGAACACTGAAGCTTTCTTT | CASSLGGNTEAFF | NA | TRBJ1-1 | few | TRBV5-1
TGCGCCAGCAGCTTGGGGCCAGCGGCCAGCACAGATACGCAGTATTTT | CASSLGPAASTDTQYF | NA | TRBJ2-3 | NA | TRBV5-1
TGTGCCAGCAGCAAGACAGGGGAACCGACCGAGCAGTACTTC | CASSKTGEPTEQYF | TRBD1 | TRBJ2-7 | NA | TRBV7-2
TGTGCCAGCAGCACCACTAGCGGGGGGCGAGATACGCAGTATTTT | CASSTTSGGRDTQYF | TRBD2 | TRBJ2-3 | once | TRBV7-2
TGTGCCAGCAGTTTTGACAGGAGCTATGGCTACACCTTC | CASSFDRSYGYTF | NA | TRBJ1-2 | NA | TRBV27
TGCGCCAGCAGCCAAGGGCCCACCGGGACCTTCGGCGGGGAGCTGTTTTTT | CASSQGPTGTFGGELFF | NA | TRBJ2-2 | NA | TRBV4-1
TGCAGCGTTGACGATGCGGGAGGGCCCGGGACCCAGTACTTC | CSVDDAGGPGTQYF | TRBD2 | TRBJ2-5 | NA | TRBV29-1
TGTGCCGGCGGGACTGGCACAGATACGCAGTATTTT | CAGGTGTDTQYF | NA | TRBJ2-3 | NA | TRBV10-3
TGTGCCAGCAAAGACGACCACTATGGCTACACCTTC | CASKDDHYGYTF | NA | TRBJ1-2 | once | TRBV6-1
TGCGCCAGCAGCTTGGAGGACAACACTGAAGCTTTCTTT | CASSLEDNTEAFF | NA | TRBJ1-1 | NA | TRBV5-1
TGTGCCAGCACCCTAAGTCCACGCAAGAACACTGAAGCTTTCTTT | CASTLSPRKNTEAFF | NA | TRBJ1-1 | NA | TRBV6-1
TGTGCCAGCAAGGGGACAGCGAACACCGGGGAGCTGTTTTTT | CASKGTANTGELFF | TRBD1 | TRBJ2-2 | once | TRBV25-1
TGTGCCAGCAGCCCGGGGACTAGCGGGGGCCCAACCCAGTACTTC | CASSPGTSGGPTQYF | TRBD2 | TRBJ2-5 | NA | TRBV7-6
TGTGCCAGCAGTTTATTAGGGGTGGGCAATCAGCCCCAGCATTTT | CASSLLGVGNQPQHF | NA | TRBJ1-5 | NA | TRBV28
TGTGCCAGCGCCGGCCACTACGAGCAGTACTTC | CASAGHYEQYF | NA | TRBJ2-7 | NA | TRBV2
TGTGCCAGCAGTATCGTTGAGGGGGGGACGGCCACCTACGAGCAGTACTTC | CASSIVEGGTATYEQYF | NA | TRBJ2-7 | NA | TRBV7-2
TGTGCCACCAGCAGGGATGGGACTAGCGTGGATACGCAGTATTTT | CATSRDGTSVDTQYF | TRBD2 | TRBJ2-3 | NA | TRBV15
TGTGCCAGCACGGACAGGGGGAATTCACCCCTCCACTTT | CASTDRGNSPLHF | TRBD1 | TRBJ1-6 | NA | TRBV6-6
TGTGCCAGCAGCGGGCCGGGACAGTTAAATGAAAAACTGTTTTTT | CASSGPGQLNEKLFF | TRBD1 | TRBJ1-4 | NA | TRBV2
TGTGCCAGCAGCTATTTACAGGGGGCGGGCGAGACCCAGTACTTC | CASSYLQGAGETQYF | TRBD1 | TRBJ2-5 | NA | TRBV7-9
TGCGCCAGCAGCCCAGGTTCGGGGTACTTC | CASSPGSGYF | NA | TRBJ2-4 | NA | TRBV5-1
TGTGCCAGCAGCCGAACTAGCGGGGGGGCATTGGATACGCAGTATTTT | CASSRTSGGALDTQYF | TRBD2 | TRBJ2-3 | NA | TRBV7-2
TGTGCCAGTCGACGCGCACTTCCGGGTGCCAACTATGGCTACACCTTC | CASRRALPGANYGYTF | NA | TRBJ1-2 | NA | TRBV19
TGTGCCACCAGCAGATCGGGCTCCGCCACCGGGGAGCTGTTTTTT | CATSRSGSATGELFF | NA | TRBJ2-2 | NA | TRBV15
TGTGCCAGCAGCGGACAAACCTACGAGCAGTACTTC | CASSGQTYEQYF | NA | TRBJ2-7 | NA | TRBV18
TGCGCCAGCAGCTTGGCCTCGGGTATTGGGAACTATGGCTACACCTTC | CASSLASGIGNYGYTF | NA | TRBJ1-2 | NA | TRBV5-1
TGTGCCAGCAGCTTGGTCGGTGGAGTGTTCACTGAAGCTTTCTTT | CASSLVGGVFTEAFF | NA | TRBJ1-1 | NA | TRBV5-5
TGTGCCAGCAGTTACGGACAGGCGAATTCACCCCTCCACTTT | CASSYGQANSPLHF | TRBD1 | TRBJ1-6 | NA | TRBV6-6
TGTGCCAGCAGTGCGCGCCGGGACAGGGGACCGGAGCAGTACTTC | CASSARRDRGPEQYF | TRBD1 | TRBJ2-7 | NA | TRBV6-1
TGTGCCAGCAGCGTAGACGGGGGGTACATCTATAATTCACCCCTCCACTTT | CASSVDGGYIYNSPLHF | NA | TRBJ1-6 | NA | TRBV9
TGTGCCAGCAGTTACTCGACGGGGGAACAGTACTTC | CASSYSTGEQYF | NA | TRBJ2-7 | NA | TRBV6-6
TGTGCCTGGAGTCCGGCGGTCTATGGCTACACCTTC | CAWSPAVYGYTF | NA | TRBJ1-2 | NA | TRBV30